Listed below are T cell receptor beta chains from one sample, sequenced in a study of T cells expressing NK-cell markers. One entry per CDR3 protein, without DNA, is what TCRdb gives after re-calling the 5' RACE reads. The ten most abundant clones cover about 10% of a sample with roughly 390,000 distinct CDR3 sequences. The sample taken for sequencing was blood T cells: a sorted CD56 or NKG2C T cell subset, CD4+ or CD8+ T cells, or bulk PBMC T cells (not recorded which). Source of these receptors: a woman aged 50 to 65 in good health. CDR3s include the opening cysteine and the closing phenylalanine or tryptophan. Fields, in order: CDR3 protein, J gene, V gene.

CDR3 protein: CASSYGESGIQYF; J gene: TRBJ2-4; V gene: TRBV6-6
CDR3 protein: CASSLGPRGSEAFF; J gene: TRBJ1-1; V gene: TRBV7-9
CDR3 protein: CASSPRQGRGEQFF; J gene: TRBJ2-1; V gene: TRBV12-3/TRBV12-4
CDR3 protein: CASSSMTGGRETQYF; J gene: TRBJ2-5; V gene: TRBV25-1
CDR3 protein: CASSPGLAGAFSADTQYF; J gene: TRBJ2-3; V gene: TRBV5-1
CDR3 protein: CASRDHRGYEQYF; J gene: TRBJ2-7; V gene: TRBV25-1
CDR3 protein: CASSLAALGTQYF; J gene: TRBJ2-5; V gene: TRBV5-6
CDR3 protein: CAWSGGPYTQYF; J gene: TRBJ2-3; V gene: TRBV30
CDR3 protein: CASSLYQGGGGYTF; J gene: TRBJ1-2; V gene: TRBV28
CDR3 protein: CASSVVGQTTDTQYF; J gene: TRBJ2-3; V gene: TRBV9
CDR3 protein: CAISVVGHGPGGEQFF; J gene: TRBJ2-1; V gene: TRBV10-3
CDR3 protein: CASSLATGSLEQFF; J gene: TRBJ2-1; V gene: TRBV5-1